A selection of T cell receptor beta chains follows, all from one sample in a study of neurological immune-mediated disorders. MiXCR, run by TCRdb on the 5' RACE reads, gives a single entry per CDR3 protein. The top ten clones hold approximately 15% of a sample with roughly 15,000 distinct CDR3 sequences, approximately 14% of them seen once. The material sequenced was PBMCs. The receptors here all came from a man in his 60s with HTLV-1-associated myelopathy (HAM/TSP). CDR3s include the opening cysteine and the closing phenylalanine or tryptophan. The D gene is left open where the match is weak. Clone size is given for some rows only: seen once, a few or many times, or a class if the clone is expanded.

d_gene,v_gene,j_gene,abundance,CDR3nt,CDR3aa
NA,TRBV2,TRBJ1-1,many,TGTGCCAGCACACGGTTGAACACTGAAGCTTTCTTT,CASTRLNTEAFF
TRBD1,TRBV7-9,TRBJ2-7,many,TGTGCCAGCAGCCCGGACAGGACTGGCGAGCAGTACTTC,CASSPDRTGEQYF
NA,TRBV12-3/TRBV12-4,TRBJ1-2,many,TGTGCCAGCACCTTTGGACTCCCCGGGGGGGGCTATGGCTACACCTTC,CASTFGLPGGGYGYTF
TRBD2,TRBV19,TRBJ2-3,NA,TGTGCCAGTAGTTCCCGACTAGCGGGGGGGTATTTGGCAGATACGCAGTATTTT,CASSSRLAGGYLADTQYF
NA,TRBV29-1,TRBJ2-3,many,TGCAGCGTTGTCGGCCGACTCACAGATACGCAGTATTTT,CSVVGRLTDTQYF
NA,TRBV29-1,TRBJ2-7,many,TGCAGCGTTGTCGCAGGGGTTAGTAACGAGCAGTACTTC,CSVVAGVSNEQYF
NA,TRBV5-1,TRBJ2-1,many,TGCGCCAGCAGCCCTTTGGGGGGCTCCTACAATGAGCAGTTCTTC,CASSPLGGSYNEQFF
TRBD1,TRBV7-2,TRBJ1-2,many,TGTGCCAGCAGCTGGCGGACAGGGTATGGCTACACCTTC,CASSWRTGYGYTF
TRBD1,TRBV28,TRBJ1-2,many,TGTGCCAGCAGCCCCCCCCGACAGGGAGGGAAGTATGGCTACACCTTC,CASSPPRQGGKYGYTF
NA,TRBV20-1,TRBJ2-1,many,TGCAGTGCTTCCCGGGGACCCTTAGGGGACAATGAGCAGTTCTTC,CSASRGPLGDNEQFF
NA,TRBV7-2,TRBJ1-1,many,TGTGCCAGCGGGATAAGAAGGACAGAAGAAGCTTTCTTT,CASGIRRTEEAFF
TRBD2,TRBV7-3,TRBJ2-1,many,TGTGCCAGCAGCTTAATAGTCAGCGGGGGTGAGGGAAATGAGCAGTTCTTC,CASSLIVSGGEGNEQFF
NA,TRBV9,TRBJ1-4,NA,TGTGCCAGCAGCCTCCGACACTTCCCAACTACTGAAAAACTGTTTTTT,CASSLRHFPTTEKLFF
NA,TRBV7-9,TRBJ2-5,many,TGTGCCAGCAGTTGGAGGGGGCCGGAGACCCAGTACTTC,CASSWRGPETQYF
TRBD1,TRBV7-2,TRBJ1-2,medium-sized,TGTGCCAGCAGCTCCACCGGGACAGTGAATGGCTACACCTTC,CASSSTGTVNGYTF
NA,TRBV11-2,TRBJ2-2,few,TGTGCCAGCAGTTTTCAGGGGTCCGCGAACACCGGGGAGCTGTTTTTT,CASSFQGSANTGELFF
NA,TRBV5-6,TRBJ2-5,many,TGTGCCAGCAGCTTGAGAGGGATCCAAGAGACCCAGTACTTC,CASSLRGIQETQYF
NA,TRBV5-1,TRBJ2-5,many,TGCGCCAGCAGCCCCCACCAAGAGACCCAGTACTTC,CASSPHQETQYF
NA,TRBV2,TRBJ1-1,NA,TGTGCCAGCAGTTCGGGACCTTGTAACACTGGAGCTTTCTTT,CASSSGPCNTGAFF
NA,TRBV10-3,TRBJ2-3,many,TGTGCCATCAGTGAGGGATTGAAGAGCACAGATACGCAGTATTTT,CAISEGLKSTDTQYF
NA,TRBV29-1,TRBJ2-6,NA,TGCAGCGTTGGGGGCCGATCTGGGGCCAACGTCCTGACTTTC,CSVGGRSGANVLTF
NA,TRBV4-2,TRBJ2-2,many,TGTGCCAGCAGCCAAGATGGGCTATCAGGCCTCACCGGGGAGCTGTTTTTT,CASSQDGLSGLTGELFF
TRBD1,TRBV5-1,TRBJ1-1,many,TGCGCCAGCTCCGAGACAGGGAGGGAAACTGAAGCTTTCTTT,CASSETGRETEAFF
TRBD2,TRBV7-2,TRBJ2-4,once,TGTGCCAGCAGCTTAGTTAGCGGGGGGGCTGACATTCAGTACTTC,CASSLVSGGADIQYF
NA,TRBV10-3,TRBJ1-6,once,TGTGCCATCAGTGACATCGCCGGGACATATAATTCACCCCTTAACTTT,CAISDIAGTYNSPLNF
NA,TRBV11-2,TRBJ1-2,many,TGTGCCAGCAGCTTAGATTTAAGGGTCTATGGCTACACCTTC,CASSLDLRVYGYTF
NA,TRBV20-1,TRBJ1-3,many,TGCAGTGCTAGAGCCGGGGCGGACTCTGGAAACACCATATATTTT,CSARAGADSGNTIYF
NA,TRBV7-9,TRBJ2-7,many,TGTGCCAGCAGCCCCCGTAGCTGGAGCTCCTACGAGCAGTACTTC,CASSPRSWSSYEQYF
NA,TRBV5-5,TRBJ1-1,many,TGTGCCAGCAGCTTCGAGGGCCGAACTGAAGCTTTCTTT,CASSFEGRTEAFF
TRBD1,TRBV27,TRBJ1-2,many,TGTGCCAGCAGTTTCTCGGGACAGGCCGCGGGAGCTGGCTACACCTTC,CASSFSGQAAGAGYTF
NA,TRBV15,TRBJ2-7,many,TGTGCCACCAGCTTCAGGAATGGGTTCTACGAGCAGTACTTC,CATSFRNGFYEQYF
TRBD1,TRBV12-3/TRBV12-4,TRBJ2-3,NA,TGTGCCAGCAGTTCTCTGGGTGGACAGGTCCCAGATACGCAGTATTTT,CASSSLGGQVPDTQYF
TRBD1,TRBV10-3,TRBJ1-6,many,TGTGCCATCAGCACCGGGACAGCTAATTCACCCCTCCACTTT,CAISTGTANSPLHF
NA,TRBV3-1,TRBJ1-5,many,TGTGCCAGCAGCCAAGACCCCGGACAGCCCCAGCATTTT,CASSQDPGQPQHF
NA,TRBV28,TRBJ1-5,many,TGTGCCAGCAGTTTATACGCCGCCCATGGGAATCAGCCCCAGCATTTT,CASSLYAAHGNQPQHF
NA,TRBV5-1,TRBJ2-5,many,TGCGCCAGCAGCTTGGACAGGATGGGTACCCAGTACTTC,CASSLDRMGTQYF
NA,TRBV5-6,TRBJ1-5,many,TGTGCCAGCAGCTTTCACGGATTCAATCAGCCCCAGCATTTT,CASSFHGFNQPQHF
NA,TRBV11-2,TRBJ2-5,many,TGTGCCAGCAGCCCTATGACCCTCGCGGAGACCCAGTACTTC,CASSPMTLAETQYF
NA,TRBV5-1,TRBJ2-2,many,TGCGCCAGCAGCTTGGTTGGGGGTACGAACACCGGGGAGCTGTTTTTT,CASSLVGGTNTGELFF
TRBD2,TRBV20-1,TRBJ2-2,NA,TGCAGTGCCCGACTGGGCGGGGGAGGGAACACCTGGGAGCTGTTTTTT,CSARLGGGGNTWELFF
TRBD2,TRBV4-2,TRBJ2-1,many,TGTGCCAGCAGCCAGCCTAGCGGGGGGGCTCCTGAGCAGTTCTTC,CASSQPSGGAPEQFF
NA,TRBV5-1,TRBJ2-7,few,TGCGCCAGCCGGACGGTGGACCGGGGAAACGAGCAGTCCTTC,CASRTVDRGNEQSF
NA,TRBV3-1,TRBJ1-2,many,TGTGCCAGCAGCCAAGATCCAGGGACGTATGGCTACACCTTC,CASSQDPGTYGYTF
TRBD1,TRBV20-1,TRBJ1-1,many,TGCAGTGCTTTGACAGGGGGAGGAACTGAAGCTTTCTTT,CSALTGGGTEAFF
TRBD2,TRBV11-3,TRBJ2-5,many,TGTGCCAGCAGCTCACTAGCGGGACTACAAGAGACCCAGTACTTC,CASSSLAGLQETQYF
NA,TRBV29-1,TRBJ2-1,many,TGCAGCGTTGAAGAAAGGGCACGGAATGAGCAGTTCTTC,CSVEERARNEQFF
NA,TRBV6-2/TRBV6-3,TRBJ2-2,NA,TGTGCCAGCTCCAGAAACAACGGGGAGCTGTTTTTT,CASSRNNGELFF
TRBD1,TRBV20-1,TRBJ1-1,many,TGCAGTGCTAGAGGGGACAGGGGTACTGAAGCTTTCTTT,CSARGDRGTEAFF
TRBD1,TRBV5-1,TRBJ2-7,medium-sized,TGCGCCAGCAGCACGGGACAGGACAGGAAGCAGTACTTC,CASSTGQDRKQYF
NA,TRBV14,TRBJ1-6,many,TGTGCCAGCAGCCACCGACAGGTCTCCTATAATTCACCCCTCCACTTT,CASSHRQVSYNSPLHF
NA,TRBV6-6,TRBJ2-3,many,TGTGCCAGCAGACGGCTGCGAGATACGCAGTATTTT,CASRRLRDTQYF
NA,TRBV9,TRBJ2-1,many,TGTGCCACCAGTACAGGGTTGGTCCACAATGAGCAGTTCTTC,CATSTGLVHNEQFF
TRBD1,TRBV20-1,TRBJ1-2,many,TGCAGTGCTAGAGAGGGCGGGACAGGGGGGGCTTCTTATGGCTACACCTTC,CSAREGGTGGASYGYTF
NA,TRBV20-1,TRBJ2-5,many,TGCAGTGCTCTGGACGGCGGAGAGACCCAGTACTTC,CSALDGGETQYF
NA,TRBV7-6,TRBJ2-5,NA,TGTGCCAGCAGCATACAGGGCCAAGAGACCCGGTACTTC,CASSIQGQETRYF